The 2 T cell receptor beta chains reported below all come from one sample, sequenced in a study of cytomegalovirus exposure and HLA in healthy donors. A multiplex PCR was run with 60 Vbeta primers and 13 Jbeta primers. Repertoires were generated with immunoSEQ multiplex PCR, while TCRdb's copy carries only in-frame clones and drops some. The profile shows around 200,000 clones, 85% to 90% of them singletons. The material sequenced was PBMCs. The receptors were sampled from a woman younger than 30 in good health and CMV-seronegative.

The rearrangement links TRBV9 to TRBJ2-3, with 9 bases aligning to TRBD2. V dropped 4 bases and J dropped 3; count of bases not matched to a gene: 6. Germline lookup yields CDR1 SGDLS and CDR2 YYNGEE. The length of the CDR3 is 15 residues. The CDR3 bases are TGTGCCAGCAGCCCGAGCGGGAGGAGTACAGATACGCAGTATTTT. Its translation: CASSPSGRSTDTQYF.

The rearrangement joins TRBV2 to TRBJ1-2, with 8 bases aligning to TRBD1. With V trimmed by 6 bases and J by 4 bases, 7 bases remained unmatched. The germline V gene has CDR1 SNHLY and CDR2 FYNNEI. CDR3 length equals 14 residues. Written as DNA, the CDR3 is TGTGCCAGCAGCCCCGACAGGGGCCGCTATGGCTACACCTTC. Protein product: CASSPDRGRYGYTF.